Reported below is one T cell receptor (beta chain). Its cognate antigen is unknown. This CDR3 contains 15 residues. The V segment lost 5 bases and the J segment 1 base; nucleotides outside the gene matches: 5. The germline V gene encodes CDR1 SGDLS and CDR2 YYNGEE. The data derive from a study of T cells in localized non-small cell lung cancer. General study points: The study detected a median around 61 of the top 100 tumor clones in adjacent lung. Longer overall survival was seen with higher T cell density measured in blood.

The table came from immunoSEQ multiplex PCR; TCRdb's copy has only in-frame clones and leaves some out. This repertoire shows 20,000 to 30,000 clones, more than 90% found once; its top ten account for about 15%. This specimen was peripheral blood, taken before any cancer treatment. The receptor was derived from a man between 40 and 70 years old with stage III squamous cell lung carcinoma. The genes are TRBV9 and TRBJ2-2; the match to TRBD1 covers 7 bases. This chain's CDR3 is CASRAGTENTGELFF. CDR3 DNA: TGTGCCAGCAGGGCCGGGACAGAGAACACCGGGGAGCTGTTTTTT.